This TCR beta chain was profiled in a study of T cells after yellow fever vaccination (dated by TCRdb to between 2019 and 2020). For context, the study as a whole: Libraries from fractions with low cell numbers were prepared with the SMART-Seq v4 Ultra Low Input RNA kit. To follow T-cell clones before and after primary and booster YFV17D yellow fever vaccination, bulk TCR alpha and beta repertoires were sequenced over time. Two healthy male donors made up the cohort, one aged 18 to 30 years and the other aged 30 to 40 years. Blood was collected at multiple timepoints before and after primary and secondary immunization, and bulk PBMC replicates and cell subsets were isolated.

This clonotype appeared a few times. Its antigen is not yet known. Base-call qualities are not available, and no considerably larger clone is one nucleotide away. The paper's findings and limits, for the study overall: Because only a couple of donors were included in the study, the extent to which the findings can be generalized is limited. After the booster, most clones that had expanded after primary vaccination were detected again (around 97% of CD4 and 70% to 90% of CD8), suggesting broad maintenance of memory. A small share of clonotypes occurred in both CD4 and CD8 compartments, likely arising from convergent recombination. FACS-sorted repertoires could contain abundant contaminating clonotypes from the bulk population, so computational filtering was required. The secondary T-cell response was weaker than the primary response but faster, peaking on day 5 instead of day 15.

TCR cDNA was synthesized by 5'RACE template switching, which introduced a universal primer site and unique molecular identifiers. Priming of cDNA synthesis was performed from both the TCR alpha and TCR beta constant segments. Libraries were amplified in two PCR steps, with sample barcodes and sequencing adapters added in the second step. Sequencing of libraries was done on Illumina HiSeq 2500 (2x100 bp) or NovaSeq (2x150 bp). As for how the authors treated the data: MIGEC handled demultiplexing of reads and collapsing into UMI consensus sequences, while MiXCR performed V(D)J alignment. Vaccine-responding clonotypes were defined with edgeR using replicate PBMC samples, requiring FDR below 0.01 and a log2 fold change above 5 up to day 15. Each bulk clonotype received a CD4 or CD8 identity based on whether the sequenced CD4 or CD8 repertoire contained that clonotype at higher abundance. TCRdb itself trimmed the public reads at Q25 with fastp, ran MiXCR and retained productive beta chains. Each record represents a unique CDR3 protein, reported with the most common genes and DNA among its rows. These V and J calls rely on TCRdb rather than the paper's analysis. This sample has roughly 74,000 distinct CDR3 sequences in its table, and approximately 7% of those were observed once. The ten largest clones add up to roughly 35% of the sample.

Reading the label with the study, this specimen's treatment or condition is: live attenuated yellow fever vaccine strain. A standard Ficoll-Paque protocol was used to isolate PBMCs from peripheral blood. CD4 and CD8 T-cell fractions were isolated with Dynabeads CD4 and CD8 positive selection kits. RNA was extracted with TriZol from bulk PBMCs, CD4 and CD8 fractions, and dextramer-positive and dextramer-negative fractions. The CDR3 starts with the cysteine, ends with the phenylalanine, and has 16 residues. Only CDR3 DNA remains: 48 bases, in frame from the first base. From the germline V gene, CDR1 is SGHTA and CDR2 is FQGNSA. Clipping removes 3 bases from V and 5 bases from J, with 9 as the unmatched junction base count.

The rearranged segments are TRBV7-2 and TRBJ2-2, with TRBD1 matching 7 junction bases. This material consisted of CD8+ T cells sorted from PBMCs, taken around 5 days after the first yellow fever vaccination. The clonotype comes from a man between 18 and 35 years old who received the YFV17D yellow fever vaccine. The bases are TGTGCCAGCAGCTTCCGACAGGGTTTAGGAACCGGGGAGCTGTTTTTT. Its coded protein is CASSFRQGLGTGELFF.